This T cell receptor beta chain was retrieved from a study of cytomegalovirus exposure and HLA in healthy donors. General observations from the study: TCR beta chains numbering more than 150 were designated cytomegalovirus-associated. Cytomegalovirus status, reportedly, was diagnosed with high specificity and sensitivity by the classifier. Most TCR sequences were seen very rarely across donors, but some public TCRs occurred in many.

This table comes from immunoSEQ multiplex PCR, and its TCRdb copy is limited to in-frame clones, with some not included. The sample shows more than 55,000 clones, roughly 90% of them seen only once. The CDR3 has 15 residues. Trimming took 6 bases from V and 1 from J, leaving 10 bases between them. CDR1 and CDR2 (germline): MNHEY, SMNVEV (reference sequence). Turning to this clone: Its antigen is unidentified.

What was sequenced was PBMCs. The V gene is TRBV27, the J gene TRBJ2-6, with a weak D call TRBD1 (6 bases). This TCR came from a woman between 18 and 30 years old in good health and CMV-seronegative. Here the CDR3 DNA reads TGTGCCAGCAGCCAGGGGCCATCTGGGGCCAACGTCCTGACTTTC. Protein: CASSQGPSGANVLTF.